A single sample gave rise to the 18 T cell receptor beta chains below, sequenced in a study of blood T cells in healthy people across ages (dated by TCRdb to between 2015 and 2016). Library preparation was by 5' RACE. These reads were obtained on an Illumina HiSeq 2500. A second PCR of roughly 7 to 12 cycles was run with a J-beta primer mix and a sample-barcoded 5' primer. TCRdb trimmed the raw reads at Q25, called clones with MiXCR and kept productive beta chains. Rows are unified per CDR3 protein, each entry keeping the most common DNA and genes. The sample includes some 1.4 million distinct CDR3 sequences, with around 42% observed a single time. The ten most abundant clones make up approximately 7.9% of the sample. The source material was blood. These receptors originate from a woman under 30 in good health.

Comments on this clonotype: An end of the junction does not agree with germline; a read error may underlie this. V and J are TRBV10-3 and TRBJ1-1, with D possibly matching TRBD1 (6 bases). The germline V gene has CDR1 ENHRY and CDR2 SYGVKD. The CDR3 contains 12 residues. CDR3 coding DNA: TGTACCATCACGTCCACGACAGGCGAAGCTTTCTTT. It specifies CTITSTTGEAFF.

This clonotype showed up just a few times. The V call is TRBV2, the J call TRBJ2-5, with 9 bases that match TRBD1. Trimming took 5 bases from V and 4 from J; bases not matched to a gene: 14. Germline lookup yields CDR1 SNHLY and CDR2 FYNNEI. The CDR3 is made up of 17 amino acids. The CDR3 coding sequence is TGTGCCAGCAGTCCCGTGGGACAGGGCACGTTCGGAGAGACCCAGTACTTC. Residues: CASSPVGQGTFGETQYF.

V gene TRBV6-4 combines with J gene TRBJ1-2; D is possibly TRBD1 (5 bases). The ends were cut back, 6 bases at V and 0 bases at J, with 14 bases in the middle. From germline, CDR1 is MRHNA and CDR2 SNTAGT. This CDR3 has 15 amino acids. The DNA for the CDR3 is TGTGCCAGCAGGCCATCCCAGGGAACTAACTATGGCTACACCTTC. Its protein is CASRPSQGTNYGYTF.

With regard to this clonotype: Compared with germline, one end of the junction differs, possibly owing to a read error. This chain connects TRBV9 to TRBJ1-2, with D perhaps matching TRBD1 (5 bases). Germline CDR1 and CDR2: SGDLS and YYNGEE. The CDR3 length is 14 residues. The CDR3 nucleotides are TGTGCCAGCGGCGTAGACCAGGGCGGGTATGGCTACACCTTC. Its translation is CASGVDQGGYGYTF.

As for this clonotype: This may be a read error: a much more frequent sequence differs by one nucleotide. The CDR3 bases are TGTGCCAGCAGTTCTGGACAGGGAATCTACGAGCAGTTCTTC. This translates into CASSSGQGIYEQFF. This chain connects TRBV7-8 to TRBJ2-1, with 8 bases aligning to TRBD1. After removal of 6 bases from V and 10 bases from J, the junction contained 11 bases not matched to a gene. This CDR3 is built from 14 residues. Germline V gene data show CDR1 as SGHVS and CDR2 as FQNEAQ.

The chain uses TRBV11-2 and TRBJ1-2, with D uncertain. This CDR3 is 14 amino acids long. Germline CDR1 SGHAT, CDR2 FQNNGV. V lost 6 bases to trimming and J lost 2 bases, with 13 bases between them. In DNA form, the CDR3 reads TGTGCCAGCAGTTTAAATCCAGCCAACTATGGCTACACCTTC. It encodes CASSLNPANYGYTF.

The chain has TRBV11-2 and TRBJ2-5; D ambiguous. The CDR3 is made up of 15 amino acids. Germline V gene data show CDR1 as SGHAT and CDR2 as FQNNGV. With 4 bases removed from V and 2 bases from J, the gap between germline ends came to 14 bases. In DNA form, the CDR3 reads TGTGCCAGCAGCTCCGTCGATGATACTCAAGAGACCCAGTACTTC. Translated, it gives CASSSVDDTQETQYF.

The V and J genes are TRBV6-5 and TRBJ1-4, with a tentative D call TRBD1 (5 bases). This CDR3 has 13 residues. Germline CDR1 and CDR2: MNHEY and SVGAGI. The germline V and J ends were trimmed by 7 bases and 7 bases, with 13 bases remaining between them. CDR3 DNA: TGTGCCAGCACCCCGGGGGGGATTGAAAAACTGTTTTTT. This sequence encodes CASTPGGIEKLFF.

V usage is TRBV14 and J usage is TRBJ2-7; perhaps D is TRBD1 or TRBD2 (5 bases each). Germline assignment: CDR1 SGHDN and CDR2 FVKESK. The germline V and J ends were trimmed by 4 bases and 2 bases, with 18 bases remaining between them. The CDR3 has 16 amino acids. The CDR3 region is CASSRRGVTGTYEQYF. The CDR3 region has the DNA TGTGCCAGCAGCCGAAGGGGAGTCACCGGAACCTACGAGCAGTACTTC.

This clonotype was seen more than once but under ten times. This sequence joins TRBV6-1 and TRBJ1-2, with unresolved D. Germline V CDR1 and CDR2: MNHNS, SASEGT. The CDR3 is made up of 13 amino acids. Trimming shortened V by 10 bases and J by 4 bases, and 16 bases separated the two germline ends. In nucleotides, the CDR3 is TGTGCCACCGCAGACCAATTAGGCTATGGCTACACCTTC. Its translation: CATADQLGYGYTF.

At least ten counts were recorded for this clonotype. The CDR3 DNA reads TGTGCCAGCAGTTTCGGGGGTGGCGAGCAGTACTTC. This sequence encodes CASSFGGGEQYF. The chain links TRBV12-3 or TRBV12-4 to TRBJ2-7; D might be TRBD2 (6 bases). The CDR3 spans 12 residues. V was pared by 3 bases and J by 6 bases, with 9 bases between.

The rearrangement joins TRBV10-3 to TRBJ1-1; TRBD1 might be the D (5 bases). The V end was cut by 4 bases, the J end by 4 bases, with 10 bases between. The germline CDR1 and CDR2 sequences are ENHRY and SYGVKD. The CDR3 is 13 amino acids. The CDR3 region is CAISAGAFTEAFF. In DNA form, the CDR3 reads TGTGCCATCAGTGCTGGGGCCTTCACTGAAGCTTTCTTT.

This clonotype has a handful of counts. The chain is built from TRBV29-1 and TRBJ2-7; the D gene could be TRBD1 or TRBD2 (7 bases each). Germline CDR1 and CDR2: SQVTM and ANQGSEA. The CDR3 contains 14 residues. The V end lost 6 bases, the J end lost 2 bases, and 17 bases lay between the germline ends. The DNA of the CDR3 is TGCAGCGTCTCCCTACAGGGGAGGGCCTACGAGCAGTACTTC. Translated, it gives CSVSLQGRAYEQYF.

This clonotype was found a few times. In DNA, the CDR3 is TGCAGTGCTAGAGATTTCCCCGGGACAGGGAAACCTTATGGCTACGAGCAGTACTTC. Translation gives CSARDFPGTGKPYGYEQYF. The V gene is TRBV20-1, the J gene TRBJ2-7; TRBD1 agrees at 9 bases. Per germline, CDR1 DFQATT and CDR2 SNEGSKA (reference sequence). The CDR3 runs to 19 residues. V shed 0 bases and J 3 bases; nucleotides not matched to a gene: 18.

For the CDR3, the DNA is TGTGCCAGCAGCCGCCGGAGCGTGACGCCAATTGCGGAGTATTTT. This codes for CASSRRSVTPIAEYF. J is TRBJ2-3 and V is TRBV12-3 or TRBV12-4; no definite D call. This CDR3 spans 15 amino acids. Trimming stripped 6 bases from V and 13 bases from J, with 26 bases between.

J is TRBJ2-5 and V is TRBV28, with 9 positions matching TRBD1. Germline values: CDR1 MDHEN, CDR2 SYDVKM. The CDR3 consists of 14 residues. The junction had 6 bases not matched to a gene; V was cut back by 6 bases and J by 4 bases. CDR3 in amino acids: CASSQGQGRETQYF. The DNA of the CDR3 is TGTGCCAGCAGCCAAGGACAGGGGCGAGAGACCCAGTACTTC.

This clonotype showed up just once. A junction boundary mismatches the germline segment, possibly from a read error. This chain uses TRBV10-3 with TRBJ2-7; 10 bases fit TRBD1. The CDR3 spans 16 residues. Germline V gene sequence: CDR1 ENHRY, CDR2 SYGVKD. CDR3 nucleotide sequence: TGTGCCGTCAGTGAGTCAGGGACAGGGGTTTCCTACGAGCAGTACTTC. This codes for CAVSESGTGVSYEQYF.

In this sample, this clonotype turned up a few times. J is TRBJ2-5 and V is TRBV20-1; D remains ambiguous. Trimming took off 0 bases at V and 2 bases at J, with 10 bases between the two ends. The CDR3 is 14 amino acids. In germline, CDR1 is DFQATT, CDR2 SNEGSKA (reference sequence). The CDR3 bases are TGCAGTGCTAGAGATGGGTTAACGCAAGAGACCCAGTACTTC. Translation: CSARDGLTQETQYF.